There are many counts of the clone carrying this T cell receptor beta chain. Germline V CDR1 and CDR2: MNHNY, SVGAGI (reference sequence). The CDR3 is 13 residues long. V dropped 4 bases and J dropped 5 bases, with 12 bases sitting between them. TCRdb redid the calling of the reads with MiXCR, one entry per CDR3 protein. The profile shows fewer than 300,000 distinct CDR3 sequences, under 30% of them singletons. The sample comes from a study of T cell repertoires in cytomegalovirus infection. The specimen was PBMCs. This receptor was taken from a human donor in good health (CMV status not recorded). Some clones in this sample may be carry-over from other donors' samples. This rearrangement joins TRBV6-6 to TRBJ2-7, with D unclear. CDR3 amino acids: CASSLAGRDEQYF. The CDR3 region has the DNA TGTGCCAGCAGTTTGGCAGGAAGAGACGAGCAGTACTTC.